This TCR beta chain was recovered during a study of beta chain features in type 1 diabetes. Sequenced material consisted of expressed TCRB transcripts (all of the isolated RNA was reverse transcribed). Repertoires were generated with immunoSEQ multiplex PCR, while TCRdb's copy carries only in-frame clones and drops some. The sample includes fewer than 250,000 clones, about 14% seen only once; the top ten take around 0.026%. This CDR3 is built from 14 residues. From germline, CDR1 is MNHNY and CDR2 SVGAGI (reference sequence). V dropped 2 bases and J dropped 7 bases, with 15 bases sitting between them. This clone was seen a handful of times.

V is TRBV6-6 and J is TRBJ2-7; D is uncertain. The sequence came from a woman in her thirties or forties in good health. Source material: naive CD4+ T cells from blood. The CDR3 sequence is CASSYDRARREQYF. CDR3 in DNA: TGTGCCAGCAGTTACGACCGAGCTCGGAGAGAGCAGTACTTC.